This is a list of T cell receptor beta chains from one sample in a study of OX40 agonist ivuxolimab in advanced cancers. TCRdb keeps only in-frame clones here, not all; method: immunoSEQ multiplex PCR. Here the sample spans 53,000 or so clones, about 81% being singletons. This specimen was CD4+ or CD8+ T cells sorted from blood, taken in a trial of the OX40 agonist ivuxolimab. The receptors stem from an adult with an advanced solid tumor such as melanoma, head and neck, liver or kidney cancer. CDR3s include the opening cysteine and the closing phenylalanine or tryptophan. A D gene is named only where the DNA matches it firmly. A clone size is listed for some rows: how often the clone was seen (once, few, many), or a class if it is expanded.

v_call: TRBV7-3; j_call: TRBJ2-1; d_call: TRBD2; clone_size: -; cdr3_length: 16; cdr3_nt: TGTGCCAGCAGCTTAGGGGGTGCGGGAGTTAGCAATGAGCAGTTCTTC; cdr3_aa: CASSLGGAGVSNEQFF
v_call: TRBV20-1; j_call: TRBJ2-7; d_call: -; clone_size: -; cdr3_length: 11; cdr3_nt: TGCAGTGCTAGGGGTGCCTACGAGCAGTACTTC; cdr3_aa: CSARGAYEQYF
v_call: TRBV2; j_call: TRBJ1-4; d_call: -; clone_size: -; cdr3_length: 16; cdr3_nt: TGTGCCAGCGCTGACGGGGTCCGCCGATTTGATGAAAAACTGTTTTTT; cdr3_aa: CASADGVRRFDEKLFF
v_call: TRBV28; j_call: TRBJ1-4; d_call: -; clone_size: -; cdr3_length: 14; cdr3_nt: TGTGCCAGCAGTACCCCGGGACGGTATGAAAAACTGTTTTTT; cdr3_aa: CASSTPGRYEKLFF
v_call: TRBV6-6; j_call: TRBJ2-3; d_call: -; clone_size: -; cdr3_length: 16; cdr3_nt: TGTGCCAGCAGCCCGGTGGATAGCGGACGTCCAGATACGCAGTATTTT; cdr3_aa: CASSPVDSGRPDTQYF
v_call: TRBV5-1; j_call: TRBJ2-1; d_call: TRBD2; clone_size: -; cdr3_length: 17; cdr3_nt: TGCGCCAGCAGACTCGGGACTAGCGCGAGCTCCTACAATGAGCAGTTCTTC; cdr3_aa: CASRLGTSASSYNEQFF
v_call: TRBV9; j_call: TRBJ2-3; d_call: TRBD1; clone_size: -; cdr3_length: 15; cdr3_nt: TGTGCCAGCAGCGCCGGGACAGGGATAACAGATACGCAGTATTTT; cdr3_aa: CASSAGTGITDTQYF
v_call: TRBV5-6; j_call: TRBJ1-2; d_call: -; clone_size: -; cdr3_length: 15; cdr3_nt: TGTGCCAGCAGCTACGACTTATATCGGATGAATGGCTACACCTTC; cdr3_aa: CASSYDLYRMNGYTF
v_call: TRBV14; j_call: TRBJ1-1; d_call: -; clone_size: once; cdr3_length: 13; cdr3_nt: TGTGCCAGCAGCCGACACCAGAACACTGAAGCTTTCTTT; cdr3_aa: CASSRHQNTEAFF
v_call: TRBV6-1; j_call: TRBJ1-1; d_call: TRBD1; clone_size: once; cdr3_length: 14; cdr3_nt: TGTGCCAGCAGTCCAGGGGGCGTCGGCACTGAAGCTTTCTTT; cdr3_aa: CASSPGGVGTEAFF
v_call: TRBV19; j_call: TRBJ2-6; d_call: -; clone_size: -; cdr3_length: 18; cdr3_nt: TGTGCCAGTAATCCGGATTACTGGGGCCGCTCTGGGGCCAACGTCCTGACTTTC; cdr3_aa: CASNPDYWGRSGANVLTF
v_call: TRBV27; j_call: TRBJ1-2; d_call: TRBD1; clone_size: once; cdr3_length: 17; cdr3_nt: TGTGCCAGCAGTTTTCGGGACAGGGGGCACTATTACTATGGCTACACCTTC; cdr3_aa: CASSFRDRGHYYYGYTF
v_call: TRBV2; j_call: TRBJ1-5; d_call: -; clone_size: -; cdr3_length: 12; cdr3_nt: TGTGCCAGCAGTGGGGGCAATCAGCCCCAGCATTTT; cdr3_aa: CASSGGNQPQHF
v_call: TRBV5-1; j_call: TRBJ2-7; d_call: TRBD1; clone_size: -; cdr3_length: 14; cdr3_nt: TGCGCCAGCAGCATACAGGGGGCCAGGTACGAGCAGTACTTC; cdr3_aa: CASSIQGARYEQYF
v_call: TRBV5-1; j_call: TRBJ2-7; d_call: -; clone_size: -; cdr3_length: 14; cdr3_nt: TGCGCCAGCAGCTTGAGACAAGTACCCTACGAGCAGTACTTC; cdr3_aa: CASSLRQVPYEQYF
v_call: TRBV5-4; j_call: TRBJ1-4; d_call: TRBD1; clone_size: -; cdr3_length: 17; cdr3_nt: TGTGCCAGCAGCCCGGGGACAGGGAGGAAGGACGATGAAAAACTGTTTTTT; cdr3_aa: CASSPGTGRKDDEKLFF
v_call: TRBV9; j_call: TRBJ1-2; d_call: TRBD1; clone_size: -; cdr3_length: 16; cdr3_nt: TGTGCCAGCAGCCCAAGGACAGGGTTGTACCCTTATGGCTACACCTTC; cdr3_aa: CASSPRTGLYPYGYTF
v_call: TRBV18; j_call: TRBJ1-1; d_call: TRBD1; clone_size: -; cdr3_length: 16; cdr3_nt: TGTGCCAGCTCATCTACCTCCGGGACAGGGGACACTGAAGCTTTCTTT; cdr3_aa: CASSSTSGTGDTEAFF
v_call: TRBV19; j_call: TRBJ2-1; d_call: -; clone_size: -; cdr3_length: 17; cdr3_nt: TGTGCCAGTAGTATAGATCAAGGCACGAGCTCCTACAATGAGCAGTTCTTC; cdr3_aa: CASSIDQGTSSYNEQFF
v_call: TRBV2; j_call: TRBJ2-7; d_call: TRBD2; clone_size: -; cdr3_length: 16; cdr3_nt: TGTGCCAGCAGTGGGACTAGCGGAAGACCAACCTACGAGCAGTACTTC; cdr3_aa: CASSGTSGRPTYEQYF
v_call: TRBV28; j_call: TRBJ1-3; d_call: -; clone_size: once; cdr3_length: 14; cdr3_nt: TGTGCCAGCAGTTTTTGGAGCTCTGGAAACACCATATATTTT; cdr3_aa: CASSFWSSGNTIYF
v_call: TRBV6-1; j_call: TRBJ2-2; d_call: TRBD1; clone_size: -; cdr3_length: 14; cdr3_nt: TGTGCCAGCCAGGGACAGAGACTCACCGGGGAGCTGTTTTTT; cdr3_aa: CASQGQRLTGELFF
v_call: TRBV7-6; j_call: TRBJ2-3; d_call: TRBD1; clone_size: -; cdr3_length: 16; cdr3_nt: TGTGCCAGCAGCTTAGCACAGGGGAGAGGCACAGATACGCAGTATTTT; cdr3_aa: CASSLAQGRGTDTQYF
v_call: TRBV27; j_call: TRBJ2-7; d_call: -; clone_size: -; cdr3_length: 14; cdr3_nt: TGTGCCAGCAGTGCCCAGTGGTCTTCCTACGAGCAGTACTTC; cdr3_aa: CASSAQWSSYEQYF
v_call: TRBV6-5; j_call: TRBJ2-3; d_call: TRBD2; clone_size: -; cdr3_length: 14; cdr3_nt: TGTGCCAGCAAGGCTAGCGGGATGGGGGATACGCAGTATTTT; cdr3_aa: CASKASGMGDTQYF
v_call: TRBV21-1; j_call: TRBJ2-7; d_call: -; clone_size: medium-sized; cdr3_length: 16; cdr3_nt: TGTGCCAGCAGCAAAGCTATTACCGCTAGCTCCTACGAGCAGTACTTC; cdr3_aa: CASSKAITASSYEQYF
v_call: TRBV6-1; j_call: TRBJ1-5; d_call: -; clone_size: -; cdr3_length: 13; cdr3_nt: TGTGCCAGCAGTGATTGGGGGGGACAGCCCCAGCATTTT; cdr3_aa: CASSDWGGQPQHF
v_call: TRBV19; j_call: TRBJ2-6; d_call: -; clone_size: -; cdr3_length: 14; cdr3_nt: TGTGCCAGTAGTTACGGCTCTGGGGCCAACGTCCTGACTTTC; cdr3_aa: CASSYGSGANVLTF
v_call: TRBV28; j_call: TRBJ1-2; d_call: -; clone_size: few; cdr3_length: 14; cdr3_nt: TGTGCCAGTACACCCTCCACAGGGAACTATGGCTACACCTTC; cdr3_aa: CASTPSTGNYGYTF
v_call: TRBV7-2; j_call: TRBJ1-1; d_call: -; clone_size: -; cdr3_length: 14; cdr3_nt: TGTGCCAGCAGGCCCGCGGCGATGAACACTGAAGCTTTCTTT; cdr3_aa: CASRPAAMNTEAFF
v_call: TRBV28; j_call: TRBJ2-1; d_call: -; clone_size: -; cdr3_length: 15; cdr3_nt: TGTGCCAGCAGTTTCCCCCTGGGGAGAAACAATGAGCAGTTCTTC; cdr3_aa: CASSFPLGRNNEQFF
v_call: TRBV6-1; j_call: TRBJ2-7; d_call: -; clone_size: -; cdr3_length: 13; cdr3_nt: TGTGCCAGCAGTGAACCGGGTTCCTACGAGCAGTACTTC; cdr3_aa: CASSEPGSYEQYF
v_call: TRBV2; j_call: TRBJ2-7; d_call: TRBD2; clone_size: once; cdr3_length: 14; cdr3_nt: TGTGCCAGCAACCGCGGACTAGCTTCCTACGAGCAGTACTTC; cdr3_aa: CASNRGLASYEQYF
v_call: TRBV2; j_call: TRBJ1-5; d_call: -; clone_size: -; cdr3_length: 14; cdr3_nt: TGTGCCAGCAGTGGAGGAGGAAGCAATCAGCCCCAGCATTTT; cdr3_aa: CASSGGGSNQPQHF
v_call: TRBV30; j_call: TRBJ2-6; d_call: -; clone_size: -; cdr3_length: 18; cdr3_nt: TGTGCCTGGACTTTTACCCGGACTCTCGCCTCTGGGGCCAACGTCCTGACTTTC; cdr3_aa: CAWTFTRTLASGANVLTF
v_call: TRBV11-2; j_call: TRBJ1-4; d_call: -; clone_size: -; cdr3_length: 13; cdr3_nt: TGTGCCAGCAGCTTAGAGGCAGCGGAAAAACTGTTTTTT; cdr3_aa: CASSLEAAEKLFF
v_call: TRBV5-1; j_call: TRBJ2-2; d_call: -; clone_size: once; cdr3_length: 15; cdr3_nt: TGCGCCAGCAGCTTATACGGAGCGAACACCGGGGAGCTGTTTTTT; cdr3_aa: CASSLYGANTGELFF
v_call: TRBV30; j_call: TRBJ2-7; d_call: TRBD1; clone_size: -; cdr3_length: 14; cdr3_nt: TGTGCCTGGAGAGGACAGGGGATCTCCTACGGGCAGTACTTC; cdr3_aa: CAWRGQGISYGQYF
v_call: TRBV7-2; j_call: TRBJ1-1; d_call: -; clone_size: -; cdr3_length: 15; cdr3_nt: TGTGCCAGCAGCTTCTCCACATACAGGGTCACTGAAGCTTTCTTT; cdr3_aa: CASSFSTYRVTEAFF
v_call: TRBV10-2; j_call: TRBJ1-3; d_call: -; clone_size: -; cdr3_length: 14; cdr3_nt: TGCGCCAGCAGTGCGGTGGATTCCGGAAACACCATATATTTT; cdr3_aa: CASSAVDSGNTIYF
v_call: TRBV18; j_call: TRBJ2-5; d_call: TRBD2; clone_size: -; cdr3_length: 16; cdr3_nt: TGTGCCAGCTCGTCGGCCGGGACTAGCGGGCAAGAGACCCAGTACTTC; cdr3_aa: CASSSAGTSGQETQYF
v_call: TRBV5-8; j_call: TRBJ2-7; d_call: TRBD2; clone_size: once; cdr3_length: 16; cdr3_nt: TGTGCCAGCAGCTTGGGGCTAGCGGGAGTAATCCACGAGCAGTACTTC; cdr3_aa: CASSLGLAGVIHEQYF
v_call: TRBV28; j_call: TRBJ1-1; d_call: -; clone_size: -; cdr3_length: 15; cdr3_nt: TGTGCCAGCACCACGGACGGGGGCCTGAACACTGAAGCTTTCTTT; cdr3_aa: CASTTDGGLNTEAFF
v_call: TRBV5-4; j_call: TRBJ2-7; d_call: -; clone_size: -; cdr3_length: 16; cdr3_nt: TGTGCCAGCAGCCCAAGGGCGGGGGCCCCGGGCGCCGAGCAGTACTTC; cdr3_aa: CASSPRAGAPGAEQYF
v_call: TRBV10-3; j_call: TRBJ1-1; d_call: TRBD1; clone_size: -; cdr3_length: 15; cdr3_nt: TGTGCCATCAGCCCGACAGGGGGCAGGAACACTGAAGCTTTCTTT; cdr3_aa: CAISPTGGRNTEAFF
v_call: TRBV29-1; j_call: TRBJ2-3; d_call: -; clone_size: -; cdr3_length: 15; cdr3_nt: TGCAGCGCCGAGATAATCAGGGGCCGCACAGATACGCAGTATTTT; cdr3_aa: CSAEIIRGRTDTQYF
v_call: TRBV19; j_call: TRBJ2-1; d_call: TRBD2; clone_size: -; cdr3_length: 17; cdr3_nt: TGTGCCAGTAGTATCGGGACTAGCGGGGGATCGTACAATGAGCAGTTCTTC; cdr3_aa: CASSIGTSGGSYNEQFF
v_call: TRBV4-1; j_call: TRBJ2-3; d_call: TRBD2; clone_size: -; cdr3_length: 15; cdr3_nt: TGCGCCAGCAGCCAAGAGGAGCTAGCGGGGGCAACGCAGTATTTT; cdr3_aa: CASSQEELAGATQYF
v_call: TRBV6-1; j_call: TRBJ2-2; d_call: TRBD2; clone_size: -; cdr3_length: 16; cdr3_nt: TGTGCCAGCAGTGAAGATAGCGGGAGGGTCACCGGGGAGCTGTTTTTT; cdr3_aa: CASSEDSGRVTGELFF
v_call: TRBV7-6; j_call: TRBJ1-3; d_call: -; clone_size: -; cdr3_length: 15; cdr3_nt: TGTGCCAGCAGCTTAGGAAGGGGTTCAGGAAACACCATATATTTT; cdr3_aa: CASSLGRGSGNTIYF
v_call: TRBV5-6; j_call: TRBJ2-2; d_call: TRBD2; clone_size: -; cdr3_length: 18; cdr3_nt: TGTGCCAGCAGCTTCCTCGGGTCTAGCGGGGGGAACACCGGGGAGCTGTTTTTT; cdr3_aa: CASSFLGSSGGNTGELFF
v_call: TRBV7-2; j_call: TRBJ2-1; d_call: -; clone_size: medium-sized; cdr3_length: 11; cdr3_nt: TGTGCCAGCAGCAACACTGGAGAGCAGTTCTTC; cdr3_aa: CASSNTGEQFF
v_call: TRBV7-2; j_call: TRBJ2-7; d_call: TRBD2; clone_size: once; cdr3_length: 16; cdr3_nt: TGTGCCAGCAGCTTCCCGGGACTAGCGGCAACCTACGAGCAGTACTTC; cdr3_aa: CASSFPGLAATYEQYF
v_call: TRBV23-1; j_call: TRBJ2-3; d_call: TRBD2; clone_size: -; cdr3_length: 18; cdr3_nt: TGCGCCAGCAGTCAATCATCGAGCCCGCGGGAGGGCTCAGATACGCAGTATTTT; cdr3_aa: CASSQSSSPREGSDTQYF
v_call: TRBV7-3; j_call: TRBJ2-2; d_call: -; clone_size: -; cdr3_length: 14; cdr3_nt: TGTGCCAGCACCCCCGGGAGTGAGAGCGGGGAGCTGTTTTTT; cdr3_aa: CASTPGSESGELFF